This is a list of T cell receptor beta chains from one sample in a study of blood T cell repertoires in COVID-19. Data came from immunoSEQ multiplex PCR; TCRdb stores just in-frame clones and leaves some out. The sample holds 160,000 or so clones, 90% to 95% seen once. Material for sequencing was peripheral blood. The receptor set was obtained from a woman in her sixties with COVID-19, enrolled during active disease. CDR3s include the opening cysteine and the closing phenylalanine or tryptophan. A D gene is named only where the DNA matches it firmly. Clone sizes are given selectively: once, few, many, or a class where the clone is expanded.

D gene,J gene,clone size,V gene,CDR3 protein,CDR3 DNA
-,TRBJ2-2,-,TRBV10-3,CAISESRGIGSGELFF,TGTGCCATCAGTGAGTCAAGGGGAATTGGGTCCGGGGAGCTGTTTTTT
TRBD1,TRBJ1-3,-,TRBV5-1,CASKQTGNSGNTIYF,TGCGCCAGTAAACAGACAGGGAACTCTGGAAACACCATATATTTT
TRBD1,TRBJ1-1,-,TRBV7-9,CASSSQGAEAFF,TGTGCCAGCAGCTCACAGGGGGCGGAAGCTTTCTTT
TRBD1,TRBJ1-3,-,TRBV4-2,CASRSVTGGSGNTIYF,TGTGCCAGCAGATCGGTAACAGGGGGCTCTGGAAACACCATATATTTT
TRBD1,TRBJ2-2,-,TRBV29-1,CSVLDRYTGELFF,TGCAGCGTCCTGGACAGGTACACCGGGGAGCTGTTTTTT
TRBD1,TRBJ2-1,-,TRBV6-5,CAKPGQGPSINEQFF,TGTGCCAAGCCAGGACAGGGACCTTCGATTAATGAGCAGTTCTTC
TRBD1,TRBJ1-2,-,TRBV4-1,CASSITGAPGYTF,TGCGCCAGCAGCATCACAGGGGCGCCTGGCTACACCTTC
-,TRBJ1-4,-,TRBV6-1,CASSEVGLLSEKLFF,TGTGCCAGCAGTGAAGTCGGGTTGTTGAGTGAAAAACTGTTTTTT
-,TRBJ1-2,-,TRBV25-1,CASSDRPGGYTF,TGTGCCAGCAGTGACAGACCAGGGGGCTACACCTTC
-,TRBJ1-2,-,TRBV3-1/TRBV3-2,CASSQTGDYGYTF,TGTGCCAGCAGCCAGACAGGCGACTATGGCTACACCTTC
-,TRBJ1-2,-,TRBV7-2,CASKRGDDYGYTF,TGTGCCAGCAAAAGGGGCGATGACTATGGCTACACCTTC
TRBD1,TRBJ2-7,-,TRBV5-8,CASSLTRTGELQYF,TGTGCCAGCAGCTTAACTCGGACAGGGGAACTGCAGTACTTC
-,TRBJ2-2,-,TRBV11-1,CASSLELASAGELFF,TGTGCCAGCAGCTTAGAATTAGCGAGTGCCGGGGAGCTGTTTTTT
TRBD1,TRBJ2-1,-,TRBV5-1,CASSITGTGHEQFF,TGCGCCAGCAGCATTACCGGGACAGGGCACGAGCAGTTCTTC
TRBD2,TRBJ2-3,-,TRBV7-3,CASSLGRDTDTQYF,TGTGCCAGCAGCTTAGGGAGGGACACAGATACGCAGTATTTT
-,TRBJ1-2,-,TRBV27,CASSLSPDSSYGYTF,TGTGCCAGCAGTTTATCCCCCGACAGCTCCTATGGCTACACCTTC
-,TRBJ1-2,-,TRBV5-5,CASSPTWTTNYGYTF,TGTGCCAGCAGCCCGACGTGGACTACTAACTATGGCTACACCTTC
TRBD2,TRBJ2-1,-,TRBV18,CASSLRGDASQFF,TGTGCCAGCTCCCTCCGGGGGGATGCATCCCAGTTCTTC
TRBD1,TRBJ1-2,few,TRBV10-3,CAISPGTGKGSNYGYTF,TGTGCCATCAGCCCCGGGACAGGGAAAGGTTCGAACTATGGCTACACCTTC
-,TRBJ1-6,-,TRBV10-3,CAISIGQEVNSPLHF,TGTGCCATCAGTATAGGTCAGGAGGTTAATTCACCCCTCCACTTT
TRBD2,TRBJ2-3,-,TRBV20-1,CSASSRLAGGQGPKDTQYF,TGCAGTGCTAGTTCGAGACTAGCGGGGGGGCAGGGTCCAAAAGATACGCAGTATTTT
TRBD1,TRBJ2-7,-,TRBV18,CASSLFGTGNYEQYF,TGTGCCAGCTCGCTCTTCGGGACAGGAAACTACGAGCAGTACTTC
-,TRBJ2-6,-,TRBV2,CASSELQGSPVLTF,TGTGCCAGCAGTGAATTGCAGGGCTCTCCCGTCCTGACTTTC
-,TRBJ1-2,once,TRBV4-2,CASSQDGHTGYGYTF,TGTGCCAGCAGCCAAGACGGACACACCGGCTATGGCTACACCTTC
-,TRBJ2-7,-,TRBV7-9,CASSLHGGTGFYEQYF,TGTGCCAGCAGCCTTCACGGGGGGACAGGTTTCTACGAGCAGTACTTC
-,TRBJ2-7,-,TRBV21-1,CASSGTTYEQYF,TGTGCCAGCAGCGGGACTACCTACGAGCAGTACTTC
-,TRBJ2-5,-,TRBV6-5,CASSYGQPQETQYF,TGTGCCAGCAGTTACGGACAGCCCCAAGAGACCCAGTACTTC
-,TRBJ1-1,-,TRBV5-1,CASSFAENTEAFF,TGCGCCAGCAGCTTCGCAGAGAACACTGAAGCTTTCTTT
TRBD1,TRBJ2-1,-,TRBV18,CASSPPDRVDNEQFF,TGTGCCAGCTCACCACCGGACAGGGTCGACAATGAGCAGTTCTTC
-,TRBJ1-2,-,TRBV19,CASSIERSYGYTF,TGTGCCAGTAGTATTGAGAGGTCGTATGGCTACACCTTC
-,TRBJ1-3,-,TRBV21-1,CASSKSVTGDSGNTIYF,TGTGCCAGCAGCAAATCAGTGACAGGGGACTCTGGAAACACCATATATTTT
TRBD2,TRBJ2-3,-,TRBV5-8,CASSAGTSQGDTQYF,TGTGCCAGCAGCGCCGGGACTAGCCAAGGGGATACGCAGTATTTT
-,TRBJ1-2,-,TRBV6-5,CASSYLRSYGYTF,TGTGCCAGCAGTTACTTAAGGAGCTATGGCTACACCTTC
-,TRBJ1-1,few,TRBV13,CASSLAGMNTEAFF,TGTGCCAGCAGCTTAGCAGGCATGAACACTGAAGCTTTCTTT
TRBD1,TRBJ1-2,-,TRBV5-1,CASSLASTPGTGEGYTF,TGCGCCAGCAGCTTGGCCAGTACTCCCGGGACAGGGGAAGGCTACACCTTC
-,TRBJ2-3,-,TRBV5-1,CASSIQRGTDTQYF,TGCGCCAGTAGCATCCAGCGGGGCACAGATACGCAGTATTTT
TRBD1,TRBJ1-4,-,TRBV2,CASSGDQGAGEKLFF,TGTGCCAGCAGTGGTGATCAGGGGGCTGGAGAAAAACTGTTTTTT
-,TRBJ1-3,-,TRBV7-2,CASSLVGGRSGNTIYF,TGTGCCAGCAGCTTAGTGGGGGGGCGATCTGGAAACACCATATATTTT
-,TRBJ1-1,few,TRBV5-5,CASRREGMNTEAFF,TGTGCCAGCCGCCGGGAGGGAATGAACACTGAAGCTTTCTTT
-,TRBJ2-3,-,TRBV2,CASTPEADTQYF,TGTGCCAGCACCCCCGAGGCGGATACGCAGTATTTT